This is a list of T cell receptor beta chains from one sample in a study of sequential checkpoint blockade in melanoma. Assay: immunoSEQ multiplex PCR; the TCRdb copy retains only in-frame clones and omits some. The data show approximately 13,000 clones, with roughly 76% seen just once and roughly 47% held by the top ten. The material was CD8+ T cells sorted from blood (inferred from file names), obtained from a patient given nivolumab and ipilimumab in sequence. The receptor set was obtained from a human patient with melanoma. Some clones in this sample may be carry-over from other donors' samples. Each CDR3 is given with its conserved first and last residue. Each record gives: clone size, D gene, V gene, CDR3 protein. D genes are given only for firm matches. Clone size appears in some rows only: once, few, many, or a class for an expanded clone.

>.|TRBD2|TRBV5-1
CASSPTSGGYEQFF
>.|.|TRBV9
CASSVGRGGYTF
>.|TRBD2|TRBV7-2
CASSRGLAGGIDTDTQYF
>.|TRBD1|TRBV27
CASSLTGRNQPQHF
>few|TRBD2|TRBV11-2
CASNRGGGRDNEQFF
>.|.|TRBV20-1
CSLRGGSAFF
>large|TRBD1|TRBV9
CASSASWTGNTEAFF
>once|.|TRBV19
CASREGLITEAFF
>.|.|TRBV22-1
CPGSCIRSEQSRANVLTF
>.|.|TRBV7-3
CASRADSSYEQYF
>.|TRBD1|TRBV5-1
CASSPGTGRIVVYEQYF
>few|.|TRBV6-1
CASSETVGEETQYF
>.|TRBD1|TRBV5-4
CASSLGVSGQGYYGYTF
>once|.|TRBV7-2
CASSSWSGHNYEQYF
>.|.|TRBV27
CASSPTPTGTEAFF
>few|TRBD1|TRBV28
CASSIQGANNEQYF
>.|.|TRBV7-8
CASSRSDEQFF
>.|.|TRBV13
CASRARGGLLEAFF
>.|.|TRBV4-2
CASSQDRTKPYNEQFF
>.|TRBD2|TRBV6-4
CASSEGAGATYEQYF
>once|TRBD1|TRBV28
CASSPRTGHYNYGYTF
>.|.|TRBV4-3
CASSQDVQTNYGYTF
>once|.|TRBV7-9
CASSHRRGNTEAFF
>.|TRBD1|TRBV27
CASSSGTGGYNEQFF